Included here is one T cell receptor (beta chain) sequence, with context. The CDR3 has 14 amino acids. The germline V gene encodes CDR1 MNHEY and CDR2 SMNVEV (reference sequence). The V segment lost 4 bases and the J segment 3 bases; nucleotides outside the gene matches: 4. The sample comes from a study of blood T cell repertoires in COVID-19. On the study more broadly: Samples of COVID-19 (acute and convalescent) were obtained from the United States, Italy and Spain.

In the study's own analysis: Nucleated cell counts were estimated from reference gene primer amplification. TCRdb keeps only in-frame clones here, not all; method: immunoSEQ multiplex PCR. That table gives V, J and clone size, and the DNA gave D and trimming. This sample yields a few hundred thousand clones, of which 85% to 90% are seen a single time; over 9.5% belongs to the top ten. Study members were between roughly 18 and 100 years old and lived in over 20 US regions. In Cohort 3, a recovered donor had either two negative PCRs, clearance, or symptom resolution. The chain joins TRBV27 to TRBJ2-7; 9 bases agree with TRBD1. The sequenced material came from PBMCs or T cells enriched from blood (not recorded which). The origin of this receptor is a woman under 30 who had recovered from COVID-19. CDR3: CASSSRTGDYEQYF. CDR3 nucleotides: TGTGCCAGCAGTTCCCGGACAGGGGACTACGAGCAGTACTTC.